This entry features one T cell receptor (beta chain) sequence. No cognate antigen has been identified for it. The sample holds no much larger clone one base away, and base qualities are not on file. The library relied on RACE. The instrument was a NextSeq 500. During library preparation, unique molecular identifiers were attached to individual cDNA molecules so that TCRs could be counted quantitatively and reproducibly. As for how the authors treated the data: A median of about 87,000 TCRs per sample was observed, with a range of 23,224 to 690,600. The Decombinator software suite was used to annotate V, J and CDR3 in the TCR reads. Every sample was subsampled to the same number of TCRs (28,000) for the PS versus PT1 abundance plots. Expanded TCRs were defined as absent before sensitization and observed at least eight times at the 2-week time point. The public reads were quality trimmed at Q25 with fastp and then assembled into clones with MiXCR by TCRdb, keeping productive beta chains. When rows share a CDR3 protein, they turn into one entry using the most common DNA and genes. The V and J calls were determined by TCRdb, not by the authors. This sample comprises tens of thousands of distinct CDR3 sequences, about a tenth of them detected only once. The ten largest clonotypes hold 25% to 35% of the sample.

From V the trimming removes 6 bases and from J it removes 0 bases, while the gene matches leave 2 bases of the junction unaccounted for. The CDR3 contains 14 residues, cysteine and phenylalanine counted. The only DNA kept is the CDR3, 42 bases in frame from the first base. As encoded in the germline V gene, CDR1 is MNHEY while CDR2 is SVGEGT. This sample is drawn from a study of human T cells and chemical hapten exposure (dated by TCRdb to the early 2020s). Looking at the study overall: For sensitization, 2% DPC in acetone was applied to an approximately 2 cm by approximately 2 cm area of upper inner arm skin. Patients additionally received weekly therapeutic DPC doses to the scalp throughout the approximately 25-week study period. Patch tests used Finn chambers with 0.01% DPC on the upper back, scored after 6 days by International Contact Dermatitis Research Group standards. Most of the patients in the cohort were female, and the cohort covered alopecia areata with under or over 50% scalp involvement, alopecia totalis and alopecia universalis. Libraries were pooled for sequencing, and variation in per-sample TCR yields was attributed mainly to small differences in library volumes within the pool. Peripheral blood TCR repertoire changes were tracked in vivo in alopecia patients during primary and secondary sensitization to the hapten diphenylcyclopropenone (DPC). Blood samples were taken from patients before sensitization (week 0) and at 2, 6 and about 24 weeks after DPC sensitization. Some 29 alopecia patients provided blood for TCR sequencing at one to four time points (pre-sensitization, 2, 6 and 24 weeks). Both TCR alpha and TCR beta chains were sequenced from each blood RNA sample. Overall study results and their limits: Alopecia, a presumed autoimmune disease, was present in all patients, so the immune response of the patients might differ from that of healthy individuals. DPC sensitization did not change how many TCRs were above 1 in 1000 frequency, and no evidence was found of alterations in global repertoire structure. Expanded TCRs formed significantly more large CDR3 similarity clusters than pre-sensitization or healthy control sets, consistent with antigen-driven responses. Repeated subsampling changed both the strength of the expansion versus patch-test correlation and the threshold at which the correlation became significant. Patch test score was positively correlated with the number of PT1 expanded TCRs, with significance at thresholds 8, 16 and 32 but not at 4.

The time point label of this sample denotes: pre-sensitization, week 0. Reading the label with the study, this specimen's treatment or condition is: therapeutic diphenylcyclopropenone sensitization with weekly scalp DPC. Unfractionated whole blood was collected in Tempus Blood RNA tubes, and total RNA was extracted from that blood. At every patch-test visit, the blood draw took place before the patch test was put on. To be eligible, patients had to be aged 18 to 70, diagnosed with alopecia and judged suitable for DPC therapy, while pregnant patients were excluded. Sequenced material: whole blood, taken in connection with sensitization to the hapten diphenylcyclopropenone (DPC). The TCR originated in a man aged 50 or older with alopecia areata. Some clones in this sample may be carry-over from other donors' samples. The sequence links TRBV6-2 or TRBV6-3 to TRBJ2-1, with TRBD1 matching 7 junction bases. The CDR3 loop reads CASRTGNSYNEQFF. The DNA sequence reads TGTGCCAGCAGGACAGGGAACTCCTACAATGAGCAGTTCTTC.